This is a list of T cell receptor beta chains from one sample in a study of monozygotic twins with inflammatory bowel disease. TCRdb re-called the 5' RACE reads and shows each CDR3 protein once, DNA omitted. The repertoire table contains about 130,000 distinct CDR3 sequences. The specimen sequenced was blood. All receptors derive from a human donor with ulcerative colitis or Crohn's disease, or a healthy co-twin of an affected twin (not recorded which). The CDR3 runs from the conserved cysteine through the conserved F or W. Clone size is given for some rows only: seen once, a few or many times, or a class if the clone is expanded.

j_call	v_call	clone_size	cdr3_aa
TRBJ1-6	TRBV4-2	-	CASTPDRVNSPLHF
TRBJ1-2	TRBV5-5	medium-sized	CASSLDQGRDGYTF
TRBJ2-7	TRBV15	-	CATSRDGDVAGDEQYF
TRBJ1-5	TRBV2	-	CASSPHLEAPQHF
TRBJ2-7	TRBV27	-	CASSFQRSSYEQYF
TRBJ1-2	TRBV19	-	CASSIQGPNYGYTF
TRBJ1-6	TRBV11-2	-	CASSRIQDSPLHF
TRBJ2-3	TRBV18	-	CASSPPAADTQYF
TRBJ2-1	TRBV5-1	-	CASSSTDYVINEQFF
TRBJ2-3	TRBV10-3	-	CAIRTGSTDVASTDTQYF
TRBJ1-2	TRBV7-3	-	CASSGFTGTGVGLEMSGYTF
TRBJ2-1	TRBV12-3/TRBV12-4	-	CASTTSRGLAGGNEQFF
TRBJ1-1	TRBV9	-	CASSVSGTEAFF
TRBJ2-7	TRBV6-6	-	CASTPRTDSYEQYF
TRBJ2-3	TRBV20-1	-	CSARDLRRTLTDTQYF
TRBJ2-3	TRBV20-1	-	CSARRNWGLSTDTQYF
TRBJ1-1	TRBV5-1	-	CASSLAATIDTEAFF
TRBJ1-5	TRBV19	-	CASSGGTGGNQPQHF
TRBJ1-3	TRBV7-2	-	CASSFKAGNTIYF
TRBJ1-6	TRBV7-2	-	CASSLSRGGVYNSPLHF
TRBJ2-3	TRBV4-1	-	CASSQRDMGYTDTQYF
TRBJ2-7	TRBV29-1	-	CSAGQGNYEQYF
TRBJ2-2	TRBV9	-	CASSGSGDRVNTGELFF
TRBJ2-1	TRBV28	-	CASTGTSSYNEQFF
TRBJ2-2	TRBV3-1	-	CASSQDLGLAGGRPTGELFF
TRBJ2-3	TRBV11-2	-	CASSSPTTSTDTQYF
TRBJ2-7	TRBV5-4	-	CASSLPVAGTYEQYF
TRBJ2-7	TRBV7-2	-	CASSLESGSSSYEQYF
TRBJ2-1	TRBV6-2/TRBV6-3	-	CASSYAGTGGFEQFF
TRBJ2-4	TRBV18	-	CASSPDRLAKNIQYF
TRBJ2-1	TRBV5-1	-	CASSLVSGSYNEQFF
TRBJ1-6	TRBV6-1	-	CASRLPAENSPLHF
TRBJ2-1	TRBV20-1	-	CSAPALAVNEQFF
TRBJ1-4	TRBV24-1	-	CATRRDTGGKAATNEKLFF
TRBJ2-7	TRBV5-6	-	CASSLSQGFPYEQYF
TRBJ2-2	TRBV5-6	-	CASSLTGLATGELFF
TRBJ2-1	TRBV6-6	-	CASSPTVRERFF
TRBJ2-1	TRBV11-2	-	CASSPRGGLGNEQFF
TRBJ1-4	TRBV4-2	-	CASSQDVYEKLFF
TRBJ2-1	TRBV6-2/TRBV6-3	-	CASRTSFNEQFF
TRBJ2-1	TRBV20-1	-	CSARMGEGAYNEQFF
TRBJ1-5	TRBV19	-	CASSPPFWREGNQPQHF
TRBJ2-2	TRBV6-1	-	CASRGTSGSSTGELFF
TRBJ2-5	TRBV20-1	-	CSASVRGETQYF
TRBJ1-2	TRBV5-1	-	CASSLVGGRNENGYTF
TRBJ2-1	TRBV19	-	CASSIQGGSYNEQFF
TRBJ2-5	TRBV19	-	CASSALAVQETQYF
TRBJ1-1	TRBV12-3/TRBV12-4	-	CASSLRGVTEAFF
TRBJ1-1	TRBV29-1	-	CSVTANTEAFF
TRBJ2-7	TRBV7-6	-	CASSLGGLAGKSEQYF
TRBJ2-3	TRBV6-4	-	CASSPGDVDTQYF
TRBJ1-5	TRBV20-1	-	CSARRGGGNQPQHF
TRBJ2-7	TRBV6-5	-	CASSYRGNRYEQYF
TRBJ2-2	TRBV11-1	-	CASSLGAQVSANTGELFF